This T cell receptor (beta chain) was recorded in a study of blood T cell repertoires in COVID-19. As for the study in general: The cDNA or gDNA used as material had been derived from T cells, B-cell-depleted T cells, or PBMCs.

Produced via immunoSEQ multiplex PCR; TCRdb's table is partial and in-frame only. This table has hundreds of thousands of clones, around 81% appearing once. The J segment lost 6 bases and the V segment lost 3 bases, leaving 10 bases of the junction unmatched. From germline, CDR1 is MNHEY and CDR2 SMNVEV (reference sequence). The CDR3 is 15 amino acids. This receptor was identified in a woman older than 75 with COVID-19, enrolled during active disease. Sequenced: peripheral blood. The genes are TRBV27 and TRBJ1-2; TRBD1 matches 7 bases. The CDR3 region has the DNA TGTGCCAGCAGTTTGGGAAGGGGGCACAGGGATGGCTACACCTTC. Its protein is CASSLGRGHRDGYTF.